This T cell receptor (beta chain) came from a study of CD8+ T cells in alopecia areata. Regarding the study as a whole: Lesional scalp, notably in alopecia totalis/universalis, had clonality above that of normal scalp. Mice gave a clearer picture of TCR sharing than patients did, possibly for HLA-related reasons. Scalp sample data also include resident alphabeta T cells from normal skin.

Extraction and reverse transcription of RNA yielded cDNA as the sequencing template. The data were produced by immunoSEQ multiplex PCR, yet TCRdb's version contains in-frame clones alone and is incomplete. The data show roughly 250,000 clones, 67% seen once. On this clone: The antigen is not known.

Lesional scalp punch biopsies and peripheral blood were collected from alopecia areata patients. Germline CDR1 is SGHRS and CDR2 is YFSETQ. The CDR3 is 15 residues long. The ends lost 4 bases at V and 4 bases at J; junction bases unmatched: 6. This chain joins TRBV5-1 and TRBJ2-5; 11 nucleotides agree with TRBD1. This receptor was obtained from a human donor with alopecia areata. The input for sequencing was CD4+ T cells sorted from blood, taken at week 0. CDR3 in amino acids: CASSDGQGAGETQYF. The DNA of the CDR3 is TGCGCCAGCAGCGACGGACAGGGGGCTGGAGAGACCCAGTACTTC.